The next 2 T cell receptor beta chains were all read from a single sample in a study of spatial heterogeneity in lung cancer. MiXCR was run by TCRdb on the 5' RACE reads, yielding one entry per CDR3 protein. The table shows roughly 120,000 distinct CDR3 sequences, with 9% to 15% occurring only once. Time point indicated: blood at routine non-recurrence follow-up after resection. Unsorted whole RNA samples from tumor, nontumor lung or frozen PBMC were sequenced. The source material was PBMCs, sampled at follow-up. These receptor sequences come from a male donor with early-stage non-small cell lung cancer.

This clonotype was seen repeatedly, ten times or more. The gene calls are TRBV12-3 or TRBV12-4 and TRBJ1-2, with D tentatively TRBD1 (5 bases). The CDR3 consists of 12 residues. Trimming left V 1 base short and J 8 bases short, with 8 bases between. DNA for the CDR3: TGTGCCAGCAGTTTAGACTGGGGGGGCTACACCTTC. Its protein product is CASSLDWGGYTF.

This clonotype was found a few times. Written as DNA, the CDR3 is TGCGCCAGCAGCTTGGAAGGAACTAATGAAAAACTGTTTTTT. Translating it yields CASSLEGTNEKLFF. The chain has TRBV5-1 and TRBJ1-4; D gene ambiguous. CDR1 is SGHRS and CDR2 is YFSETQ in the germline V gene. The CDR3 has 14 residues. The V gene lost 0 bases and the J gene lost 1 base, with 4 bases spanning the gap.